These 30 T cell receptor beta chains share one sample of origin, sequenced in a study of T cells after yellow fever vaccination. TCRdb passed the 5' RACE reads through MiXCR, listing each CDR3 protein once. Counted here are around 200,000 distinct CDR3 sequences, approximately 10% occurring once; the ten biggest clones make up 36%. The sample consisted of CD8+ T cells sorted from PBMCs, taken 15 days after the yellow fever booster vaccination. Source of these receptors: a young man who received the YFV17D yellow fever vaccine.

The rearrangement joins TRBV4-1 to TRBJ2-6, with 10 nucleotides matching TRBD1. Germline V gene lookup returns CDR1 MGHRA and CDR2 YSYEKL. This CDR3 has 18 amino acids. Trimming cost V 4 bases and J 0 bases; bases outside gene matches: 6. The CDR3 spells CASSLRQGAYSGANVLTF. The CDR3 region has the DNA TGCGCCAGCAGCCTTCGACAGGGGGCTTACTCTGGGGCCAACGTCCTGACTTTC.

This clonotype was counted a few times. V is TRBV7-8 and J is TRBJ1-5; D is perhaps TRBD1 (6 bases). Trimming took 5 bases from V and 1 from J, leaving 9 bases between them. The CDR3 runs to 14 residues. Germline CDR1 SGHVS, CDR2 FQNEAQ. The DNA for the CDR3 is TGTGCCAGCAGCGCCACAGGGAGCAATCAGCCCCAGCATTTT. This codes for CASSATGSNQPQHF.

The CDR3 nucleotides read TGCAGTGCAGCCCCTTGGCCCCTGAGGTTTGAGCAGTTCTTC. Amino acid sequence: CSAAPWPLRFEQFF. The J gene is TRBJ2-1, the V gene TRBV20-1; D not certain. The germline V gene has CDR1 DFQATT and CDR2 SNEGSKA (reference sequence). CDR3 length: 14 residues. V was shortened by 6 bases and J by 9 bases, with 21 bases between the two germline ends.

J is TRBJ2-5 and V is TRBV10-3; TRBD1 might be the D (6 bases). The CDR3 is made up of 15 amino acids. V was cut by 0 bases and J by 0 bases, with 8 bases left in between. Germline lookup yields CDR1 ENHRY and CDR2 SYGVKD. CDR3 protein: CAISESNRDQETQYF. CDR3 DNA: TGTGCCATCAGTGAGTCCAACAGGGACCAAGAGACCCAGTACTTC.

This clonotype was seen only a few times. V and J are TRBV30 and TRBJ1-2, with unresolved D. V was cut by 0 bases and J by 4 bases, with 12 bases left in between. Germline CDR1 reads GTSNPN; CDR2 reads SVGIG (reference sequence). The CDR3 is 14 residues long. Here the CDR3 reads CAWSVGFGTYGYTF. The CDR3 DNA reads TGTGCCTGGAGTGTAGGGTTCGGAACCTATGGCTACACCTTC.

V and J are TRBV5-5 and TRBJ2-1; 8 nucleotides agree with TRBD1. Germline assignment: CDR1 SGHKS and CDR2 YYEKEE (reference sequence). The length of the CDR3 is 15 residues. J was trimmed by 1 base and V by 3 bases; bases with no gene match: 3. The CDR3 reads CASSWTGMSYNEQFF. In DNA, the CDR3 is TGTGCCAGCAGCTGGACAGGGATGTCCTACAATGAGCAGTTCTTC.

This clonotype was found a few times. One end of the junction varies from germline; a read error may be responsible. The chain employs TRBV6-6 and TRBJ2-1, with a tentative D call TRBD1 (6 bases). Germline V gene data show CDR1 as MNHNY and CDR2 as SVGAGI (reference sequence). The CDR3 totals 11 residues. CDR3 amino acids: CASTRGQSWNF. The CDR3 coding sequence is TGTGCCAGCACCCGTGGACAGTCATGGAACTTC.

This clonotype was seen many times. This chain joins TRBV29-1 and TRBJ2-1; no clear D gene. Germline-derived CDR1 and CDR2 are SQVTM and ANQGSEA. The CDR3 is 12 amino acids. Trimming stripped 7 bases from V and 9 bases from J, with 16 bases between. The CDR3 sequence: CSGKGFYAEQFF. As DNA, the CDR3 is TGCAGCGGTAAAGGGTTTTATGCTGAGCAGTTCTTC.

This clonotype was counted a few times. The chain is built from TRBV12-1 and TRBJ2-1; the table gives TRBD1 as D, unverified against the DNA. TRBV12-1 is tagged as a pseudogene. The CDR3 runs to 15 residues. In DNA, the CDR3 is TGTGCCAGCAGCTTCGACAGGGCCCCCTACAATGAGCAGTTCTTC. Amino acids: CASSFDRAPYNEQFF.

This clonotype came up many times. The chain has TRBV27 and TRBJ1-4; 7 bases map to TRBD1. The CDR3 has 14 amino acids. The junction had 0 bases not matched to a gene; V was cut back by 5 bases and J by 0 bases. The germline V gene has CDR1 MNHEY and CDR2 SMNVEV (reference sequence). The CDR3 sequence: CASSTGATNEKLFF. The CDR3 DNA follows: TGTGCCAGCAGTACAGGGGCAACTAATGAAAAACTGTTTTTT.

This clonotype has only a few counts. The chain has TRBV4-1 and TRBJ2-2; 10 bases match TRBD1. Germline V CDR1 and CDR2: MGHRA, YSYEKL. Trimming cost V 4 bases and J 7 bases; bases outside gene matches: 12. CDR3 length equals 17 residues. The CDR3 DNA sequence: TGCGCCAGCAGCCCATTCTTGGGACAGGGGCCAGGCGGGGAGCTGTTTTTT. Protein sequence: CASSPFLGQGPGGELFF.

This clonotype has more than one count but fewer than ten. This rearrangement joins TRBV4-1 to TRBJ2-3; D is unclear. The CDR3 sequence is 16 residues long. V was pared by 0 bases and J by 0 bases, with 10 bases between. Germline CDR1 and CDR2: MGHRA and YSYEKL. Here the CDR3 reads CASSQESGLSTDTQYF. CDR3 nucleotide sequence: TGCGCCAGCAGCCAAGAGTCAGGTCTTAGCACAGATACGCAGTATTTT.

This chain joins TRBV7-9 and TRBJ1-3; no clear D. V lost 4 bases and J 0 bases, leaving 7 bases between the germline ends. The V gene's germline CDR1 is SEHNR and CDR2 FQNEAQ (reference sequence). The CDR3 consists of 14 residues. DNA for the CDR3: TGTGCCAGCAGCTCCCCCCACTCTGGAAACACCATATATTTT. Translation: CASSSPHSGNTIYF.

The sample holds a few counts of this clonotype. This chain links TRBV4-1 with TRBJ2-7, with 7 nucleotides matching TRBD1. This CDR3 comprises 16 residues. Trimming took 3 bases from V and 9 from J; bases not matched to a gene: 17. Germline V gene lookup returns CDR1 MGHRA and CDR2 YSYEKL. The CDR3 region has the DNA TGCGCCAGCAGCCAGATACCACTCGGACAGGTTGGTGGGCAGTACGTC. Protein: CASSQIPLGQVGGQYV.

In its sample, this clonotype was seen a few times. The V gene is TRBV20-1, the J gene TRBJ1-3, with D unresolved. Germline CDR1 is DFQATT and CDR2 is SNEGSKA (reference sequence). The CDR3 has 16 amino acids. V lost 0 bases and J 0 bases, leaving 12 bases between the germline ends. This chain's CDR3 is CSAREKGGYSGNTIYF. The CDR3 nucleotides are TGCAGTGCTAGAGAGAAGGGCGGATACTCTGGAAACACCATATATTTT.

The sample holds a few counts of this clonotype. The chain carries TRBV6-2 or TRBV6-3 and TRBJ2-7; 8 nucleotides align to TRBD2. The V gene's germline CDR1 is MNHEY and CDR2 SVGEGT. The CDR3 runs 14 residues. V lost 5 bases, J lost 5 bases, and 8 bases stayed unmatched. The CDR3 region has the DNA TGTGCCAGCAGTAGGAGCGGGGGTTTCGACGAGCAGTACTTC. Its protein is CASSRSGGFDEQYF.

A few counts support this clonotype. This rearrangement joins TRBV6-5 to TRBJ2-5; D call uncertain. Per the germline V gene, CDR1 is MNHEY and CDR2 is SVGAGI. The CDR3 sequence is 13 residues long. V was shortened by 3 bases and J by 2 bases, with 7 bases between the two germline ends. In nucleotides, the CDR3 is TGTGCCAGCAGTTATGTAGAACAAGAGACCCAGTACTTC. This gives the protein CASSYVEQETQYF.

There are a few counts of this clonotype. The chain is built from TRBV7-6 and TRBJ2-2; D perhaps matches TRBD1 (5 bases). The CDR3 consists of 15 residues. V was pared by 5 bases and J by 1 base, with 11 bases between. Per the germline V gene, CDR1 is SGHVS and CDR2 is FNYEAQ. The CDR3 coding sequence is TGTGCCAGCAGCGATTTGACAGAGAACACCGGGGAGCTGTTTTTT. The encoded protein is CASSDLTENTGELFF.

This clonotype was counted a few times. This rearrangement joins TRBV24-1 to TRBJ2-3; the D call may be TRBD1 or TRBD2 (5 bases each). V lost 5 bases and J 0 bases, leaving 14 bases between the germline ends. CDR3 length: 16 residues. The germline gives CDR1 KGHDR, CDR2 SFDVKD. The CDR3 coding sequence is TGTGCCACCAGTGCCGCCCGGGACGGTAGCACAGATACGCAGTATTTT. It codes for CATSAARDGSTDTQYF.

In its sample, this clonotype was seen a few times. The chain links TRBV4-1 to TRBJ2-4; D remains unclear. Trimming took off 1 base at V and 6 bases at J, with 10 bases between the two ends. Germline V gene data show CDR1 as MGHRA and CDR2 as YSYEKL. CDR3 length: 14 residues. The CDR3 region is CASSQVGLVNIQYF. DNA for the CDR3: TGCGCCAGCAGCCAAGTTGGGTTGGTAAACATTCAGTACTTC.

The CDR3 bases are TGCGCCAGCAGCCAAAGTAGCGGGGGAGATCACACAGATACGCAGTATTTT. This encodes CASSQSSGGDHTDTQYF. The chain joins TRBV4-3 to TRBJ2-3, with TRBD2 matching over 9 bases. From germline, CDR1 is LGHNA and CDR2 YSLEER. The V gene end was trimmed by 2 bases and the J gene end by 2 bases; junction bases not matched to a gene: 8. The CDR3 is made up of 17 amino acids.

The chain employs TRBV6-1 and TRBJ2-3, with 12 bases lining up with TRBD2. The CDR3 covers 18 residues. With V trimmed by 1 base and J by 8 bases, 13 bases remained unmatched. Germline V lookup: CDR1 MNHNS, CDR2 SASEGT. This CDR3 reads CASSEGRWLAGGPRTQYF. The CDR3, as DNA: TGTGCCAGCAGTGAAGGGCGATGGCTAGCGGGGGGGCCGCGTACGCAGTATTTT.

V gene TRBV7-6 combines with J gene TRBJ2-1, with 13 bases aligning to TRBD2. The V gene's germline CDR1 is SGHVS and CDR2 FNYEAQ. V lost 5 bases and J lost 4; bases outside the gene matches: 14. The CDR3 is 19 amino acids. Here the CDR3 reads CASSTYGTSGVSFYNEQFF. The CDR3 DNA follows: TGTGCCAGCAGCACGTACGGGACTAGCGGGGTCTCCTTTTACAATGAGCAGTTCTTC.

This clonotype was detected a few times. The V gene is TRBV7-8, the J gene TRBJ2-1; 8 positions match TRBD1. In germline, CDR1 is SGHVS, CDR2 FQNEAQ. The V segment lost 5 bases and the J segment 4 bases; nucleotides outside the gene matches: 7. There are 15 residues in the CDR3. The CDR3 bases are TGTGCCAGCAGCACGTCGGACAGGGTGTACAATGAGCAGTTCTTC. It yields the protein CASSTSDRVYNEQFF.

The chain recombines TRBV14 with TRBJ1-2; D unclear. This CDR3 spans 14 amino acids. CDR1 is SGHDN and CDR2 is FVKESK in the germline V gene. Trimming pared 1 base from V and 4 bases from J, leaving 10 bases between. The CDR3 spells CASSQVSGFYGYTF. CDR3 coding DNA: TGTGCCAGCAGCCAAGTCAGCGGGTTCTATGGCTACACCTTC.

This clonotype has more than one count but fewer than ten. This chain uses TRBV7-9 with TRBJ1-2; no clear D. The CDR3 covers 10 residues. V gave up 4 bases and J gave up 6 bases, with 3 bases separating them. Germline CDR1 SEHNR, CDR2 FQNEAQ (reference sequence). The CDR3 DNA reads as TGTGCCAGCAGCTGGGATGGCTACACCTTC. Protein: CASSWDGYTF.

V is TRBV6-6 and J is TRBJ2-6; a possible D gene is TRBD1 (6 bases). Trimming stripped 4 bases from V and 2 bases from J, with 15 bases between. The CDR3 extends over 17 amino acids. Germline-derived CDR1 and CDR2 are MNHNY and SVGAGI (reference sequence). The CDR3 loop reads CASSSTGIPPGANVLTF. Here the CDR3 DNA reads TGTGCCAGCAGTTCTACAGGGATCCCCCCTGGGGCCAACGTCCTGACTTTC.

This clonotype was counted a few times. The chain joins TRBV5-4 to TRBJ2-1; D tentatively reads TRBD1 or TRBD2 (5 bases each). Trimming stripped 4 bases from V and 15 bases from J, with 29 bases between. Per germline, CDR1 SGHNT and CDR2 YYREEE (reference sequence). This CDR3 is 16 amino acids long. CDR3 sequence (DNA): TGTGCCAGCAGCCCAGGGACCCTCGAGGGCTCTCGCGGTGGGTTCTTC. Its protein product is CASSPGTLEGSRGGFF.

J is TRBJ2-2 and V is TRBV29-1; D gene uncertain. CDR1 is SQVTM, CDR2 ANQGSEA, per germline. This CDR3 is 12 amino acids long. Trimming removed 6 bases from V and 4 bases from J, with 9 bases in between. CDR3 residues: CSVPDGTGELFF. CDR3 bases: TGCAGCGTCCCGGACGGCACCGGGGAGCTGTTTTTT.

The chain couples TRBV7-9 to TRBJ2-3; possible D gene TRBD1, 5 bases. Germline V lookup: CDR1 SEHNR, CDR2 FQNEAQ (reference sequence). The CDR3 covers 14 residues. V lost 3 bases and J lost 4, with 11 bases in between. The DNA for the CDR3 is TGTGCCAGCAGCTTGCAGGGATCGGCAGATACGCAGTATTTT. It specifies CASSLQGSADTQYF.